This T cell receptor beta chain was recorded in a study of blood T cell repertoires in COVID-19. Study-wide background: Collection of acute and convalescent COVID-19 samples took place in the United States, Italy and Spain. T cells, B-cell-depleted T cells, or PBMCs supplied cDNA or gDNA.

This CDR3 contains 13 residues. In germline, CDR1 is SGHNT, CDR2 YYREEE (reference sequence). V lost 2 bases to trimming and J lost 5 bases, with 10 bases between them. This clone showed up just once. Per the study methods: Quantification of nucleated cells was approximated via reference gene primer amplification. The assay was immunoSEQ multiplex PCR, and TCRdb's table has in-frame clones only and misses some. V and J calls and clone size come straight from that table; D and trimming were deduced from the DNA. The data hold some 130,000 clones, with around nine tenths observed a single time. The gene calls are TRBV5-4 and TRBJ1-1; D is unclear. The receptor comes from a man in his fifties or sixties with active COVID-19. The specimen sequenced was peripheral blood. CDR3 sequence reads: CASSFGLSTEAFF. As DNA, the CDR3 is TGTGCCAGCAGCTTCGGGTTATCGACTGAAGCTTTCTTT.